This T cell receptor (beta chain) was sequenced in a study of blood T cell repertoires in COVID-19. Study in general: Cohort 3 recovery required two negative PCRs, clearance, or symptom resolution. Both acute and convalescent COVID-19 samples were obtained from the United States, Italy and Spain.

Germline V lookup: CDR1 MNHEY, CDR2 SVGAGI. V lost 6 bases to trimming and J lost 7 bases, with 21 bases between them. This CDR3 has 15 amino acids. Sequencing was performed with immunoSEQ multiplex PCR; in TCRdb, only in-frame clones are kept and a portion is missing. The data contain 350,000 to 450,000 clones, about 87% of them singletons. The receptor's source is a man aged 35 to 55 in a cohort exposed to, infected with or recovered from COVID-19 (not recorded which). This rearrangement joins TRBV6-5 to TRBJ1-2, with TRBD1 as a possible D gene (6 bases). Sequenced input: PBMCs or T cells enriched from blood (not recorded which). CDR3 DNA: TGTGCCAGCAGCGTTACCTCTGGGGGGGGCCTTGGCTACACCTTC. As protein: CASSVTSGGGLGYTF.